This TCR beta chain was observed in a study of blood T cell repertoires in COVID-19. Assay: immunoSEQ multiplex PCR; the TCRdb copy retains only in-frame clones and omits some. Altogether roughly 290,000 clones are present, 84% being singletons, with the ten largest covering roughly 14%. Patients of the Seattle cohort, enrolled during active infection, were followed longitudinally. This CDR3 is 17 amino acids long. With V trimmed by 5 bases and J by 0 bases, 5 bases remained unmatched. Germline V gene sequence: CDR1 LNHDA, CDR2 SQIVND (reference sequence). The sequenced material came from peripheral blood. The J gene is TRBJ2-6, the V gene TRBV19, with 9 bases lining up with TRBD2. The clonotype was recovered from a person aged 65 to 85 with COVID-19, enrolled during active disease. The CDR3 spells CASSSSGAFSGANVLTF. CDR3 in DNA: TGTGCCAGTAGTTCTAGCGGGGCCTTCTCTGGGGCCAACGTCCTGACTTTC.